This T cell receptor beta chain was recovered during a study of T cell repertoires in cytomegalovirus infection. As concerns this clonotype: Its antigen is not identified.

TCRdb re-derived calls from the reads in MiXCR, one entry per CDR3 protein. The sample carries roughly 800,000 distinct CDR3 sequences, approximately 32% recorded once. V was cut by 3 bases and J by 8 bases, with 13 bases left in between. The CDR3 runs to 13 residues. The germline V gene has CDR1 SGHTA and CDR2 FQGNSA. The sequencing used cultured CD8+ T cells from PBMCs, collected from culture after CMV antigen stimulation. The receptor was isolated from a human donor in good health (CMV status not recorded). Some clones in this sample may be carry-over from other donors' samples. The chain carries TRBV7-2 and TRBJ1-2, with D perhaps TRBD1 (5 bases). The CDR3 sequence is CASSFVQGHGYTF. In DNA form, the CDR3 reads TGTGCCAGCAGCTTTGTGCAGGGTCACGGCTACACCTTC.